This section outlines one T cell receptor (beta chain) sequence together with its context. The target antigen is unknown. These data belong to a study of cytomegalovirus exposure and HLA in healthy donors. Vbeta (60) and Jbeta (13) primers were used in the PCR. The repertoire was sequenced with immunoSEQ multiplex PCR; TCRdb's copy has only in-frame clones and lacks some. The sample includes some 170,000 clones, 75% to 85% seen only once; the top ten take about 4%. V lost 3 bases and J lost 2, with 7 bases in between. The CDR3 is 13 residues long. CDR1 and CDR2 (germline): SGDLS, YYNGEE. Findings and limits, study-wide: In a later analysis, parvovirus B19, influenza, CMV and Epstein-Barr virus appeared linked to several top co-occurrence clusters. Indistinguishability led to the exclusion of some V segments, TRBV6-2 and TRBV6-3 included.

The chain is built from TRBV9 and TRBJ2-3; D unresolved. Specimen: PBMCs. The clonotype was recovered from a woman in her sixties or seventies in good health and CMV-seropositive. CDR3 DNA sequence: TGTGCCAGCAGCGGACACCACACAGATACGCAGTATTTT. Translated: CASSGHHTDTQYF.